Many counts were recorded for the clone carrying this T cell receptor (beta chain). RNA transcripts were the template for amplifying TCR beta CDR3 regions. When the TCR CDR3 underwent first-round RT-PCR, the HTBI primer set was used. TCRdb called the multiplex PCR reads again in MiXCR, with one record for every CDR3 protein. The profile shows some 360,000 distinct CDR3 sequences, 15% to 20% of them singletons. Deletions cut 5 bases from V and 0 bases from J, with 19 bases between. Germline V gives CDR1 MRHNA, CDR2 SNTAGT. The CDR3 length is 17 residues. The sample originates from a study of T cells in Graves' hyperthyroidism and ophthalmopathy. Study-wide context: Specimen type is peripheral blood, collected at initial diagnosis prior to any treatment.

This chain joins TRBV6-4 and TRBJ1-1, with D maybe TRBD1 (6 bases). This receptor was taken from a woman between 35 and 50 years old with Graves' ophthalmopathy. The specimen was blood. CDR3 loop: CASSPNPNGQLNTEAFF. Here the CDR3 DNA reads TGTGCCAGCAGTCCAAACCCGAATGGACAGCTGAACACTGAAGCTTTCTTT.